This TCR beta chain was identified during a study of blood T cell repertoires in COVID-19. Across the study: Donors in the United States, Italy and Spain gave samples during acute or convalescent COVID-19. PBMCs, B-cell-depleted T cells, or T cells were the source of the cDNA or gDNA that made up the material.

Original processing notes: Reference gene primer amplification gave nucleated cell count estimates. Some clones are missing from TCRdb's copy, which holds only in-frame ones; the method was immunoSEQ multiplex PCR. That table furnishes V, J and clone size, whereas the DNA furnished D and trimming. The sample carries a few hundred thousand clones, roughly 80% recorded once. Trimming left V 6 bases short and J 4 bases short, with 14 bases between. The CDR3 totals 14 residues. Germline values: CDR1 MRHNA, CDR2 SNTAGT. The source material was peripheral blood. The TCR originated in a woman younger than 30 with acute or convalescent COVID-19. V usage is TRBV6-4 and J usage is TRBJ2-3, with TRBD2 as a possible D gene (5 bases). In nucleotides, the CDR3 is TGTGCCAGCAGAGCTAGCATCGTGTCAGATACGCAGTATTTT. Translated, it gives CASRASIVSDTQYF.